Following are 25 T cell receptor beta chains from one sample sequenced in a study of cytomegalovirus exposure and HLA in healthy donors. The PCR contained 60 Vbeta and 13 Jbeta primers. The protocol was immunoSEQ multiplex PCR, while the TCRdb copy is restricted to in-frame clones and leaves out a portion. The table has over 200,000 clones, approximately 81% seen once. Source material: PBMCs. These receptors originate from a human donor in good health.

The J gene is TRBJ2-6, the V gene TRBV9; TRBD1 aligns across 9 bases. The CDR3 is 17 amino acids. With 0 bases clipped from V and 2 bases from J, the junction kept 3 bases outside the gene matches. Germline V gene data show CDR1 as SGDLS and CDR2 as YYNGEE. CDR3 nucleotide sequence: TGTGCCAGCAGCGTAGCATGGACAGGGGCTGGGGCCAACGTCCTGACTTTC. Translated: CASSVAWTGAGANVLTF.

Of note for this clone: This sample includes further DNA sequences coding for the same CDR3. This chain links TRBV7-2 with TRBJ2-3, with 13 positions matching TRBD2. Unmatched junction bases numbered 4, after V lost 5 bases and J lost 5 bases. Looked up from germline, CDR1 is SGHTA and CDR2 is FQGNSA. The CDR3 covers 15 residues. The DNA of the CDR3 is TGTGCCAGCAGCCCCGGACTAGCGGGGGTAGATACGCAGTATTTT. Its protein is CASSPGLAGVDTQYF.

Comments on this clone: This CDR3 is also generated by other DNA sequences in the sample. The rearrangement joins TRBV2 to TRBJ2-7, with 8 bases fitting TRBD2. The CDR3 covers 13 residues. Per germline, CDR1 SNHLY and CDR2 FYNNEI. J gave up 1 base and V 7 bases, and 3 bases lay outside the gene matches. This CDR3 is CASILAGSYEQYF. CDR3 coding DNA: TGTGCCAGCATTTTAGCGGGATCCTACGAGCAGTACTTC. Based on the CDR3 plus reference TRBV2 and TRBJ2-7, the full variable domain is EPEVTQTPSHQVTQMGQEVILRCVPISNHLYFYWYRQILGQKVEFLVSFYNNEISEKSEIFDDQFSVERPDGSNFTLKIRSTKLEDSAMYFCASILAGSYEQYFGPGTRLTVT.

In its sample, this clone was seen once. The chain employs TRBV4-3 and TRBJ2-7; TRBD1 matches 9 bases. Germline lookup yields CDR1 LGHNA and CDR2 YSLEER. Germline trimming cut 0 bases from V and 12 bases from J; bases unmatched to any gene: 6. The CDR3 contains 13 residues. In nucleotides, the CDR3 is TGCGCCAGCAGCCAAGATACAGGGGGCTCACGGTACTTC. Its protein product is CASSQDTGGSRYF.

This sequence joins TRBV6-4 and TRBJ2-1, with a weak D call TRBD2 (5 bases). Germline V gene sequence: CDR1 MRHNA, CDR2 SNTAGT. The length of the CDR3 is 15 residues. Trimming stripped 2 bases from V and 4 bases from J, with 12 bases between. CDR3 protein: CASSDGAVGYNEQFF. DNA of the CDR3: TGTGCCAGCAGTGACGGAGCGGTTGGATACAATGAGCAGTTCTTC.

V and J are TRBV27 and TRBJ1-5; 12 nucleotides line up with TRBD1. Germline values: CDR1 MNHEY, CDR2 SMNVEV (reference sequence). The CDR3 is made up of 16 amino acids. Trimming cost V 6 bases and J 1 base; bases outside gene matches: 4. The CDR3 sequence: CASRGQGAVSNQPQHF. Here the CDR3 DNA reads TGTGCCAGCAGGGGACAGGGGGCTGTCAGCAATCAGCCCCAGCATTTT.

V gene TRBV4-2 combines with J gene TRBJ2-1; 7 bases agree with TRBD1. The V segment lost 2 bases and the J segment 4 bases; nucleotides outside the gene matches: 5. This CDR3 has 15 residues. Germline V gene data show CDR1 as LGHNA and CDR2 as YNFKEQ. The DNA of the CDR3 is TGTGCCAGCAGCCAACCAGGGGGACAGTACAATGAGCAGTTCTTC. Amino acids: CASSQPGGQYNEQFF.

This chain uses TRBV27 with TRBJ2-3; tentatively, D is TRBD1 (7 bases). The germline V and J ends were trimmed by 5 bases and 6 bases, with 12 bases remaining between them. CDR1 MNHEY and CDR2 SMNVEV come from the germline V gene (reference sequence). The CDR3 spans 13 residues. In DNA, the CDR3 is TGTGCCAGCAGTGCGGGGACAGTTGATACGCAGTATTTT. Translation: CASSAGTVDTQYF.

V usage is TRBV28 and J usage is TRBJ1-1; perhaps TRBD1 as D (6 bases). The CDR3 has 14 residues. From germline, CDR1 is MDHEN and CDR2 SYDVKM. With 7 bases removed from V and 1 base from J, the gap between germline ends came to 13 bases. CDR3 sequence (DNA): TGTGCCAGCACCCCAGCGGACAGGAACACTGAAGCTTTCTTT. It specifies CASTPADRNTEAFF.

This clone came up once. The genes are TRBV27 and TRBJ2-1, with TRBD2 identical over 11 bases. From germline, CDR1 is MNHEY and CDR2 SMNVEV (reference sequence). J gave up 6 bases and V 2 bases, and 6 bases lay outside the gene matches. CDR3 length: 16 residues. The CDR3 nucleotides read TGTGCCAGCAGTTTACGTCCCCTAGCGGGGGGCAATGAGCAGTTCTTC. This sequence encodes CASSLRPLAGGNEQFF.

This clone has just a few counts. The V gene is TRBV7-2, the J gene TRBJ2-7; 10 bases are a match to TRBD2. This CDR3 has 14 residues. The V segment lost 6 bases and the J segment 2 bases; nucleotides outside the gene matches: 4. In germline, CDR1 is SGHTA, CDR2 FQGNSA. CDR3 sequence: CASRSSGSTYEQYF. CDR3 sequence (DNA): TGTGCCAGCAGGTCTAGCGGGAGTACCTACGAGCAGTACTTC.

The J gene is TRBJ2-7, the V gene TRBV6-5; 9 positions match TRBD2. With 6 bases clipped from V and 6 bases from J, the junction kept 9 bases outside the gene matches. The CDR3 spans 14 residues. The germline gives CDR1 MNHEY, CDR2 SVGAGI. Here the CDR3 reads CASSLRGLAGEQYF. As DNA, the CDR3 is TGTGCCAGCAGCCTAAGGGGACTAGCTGGCGAGCAGTACTTC.

The chain has TRBV4-1 and TRBJ2-2; no firm D call. Germline loops: CDR1 MGHRA, CDR2 YSYEKL. This CDR3 region has 15 residues. Between the trimmed V and J ends, which lost 4 bases and 0 bases, there was a span of 9 bases. In nucleotides, the CDR3 is TGCGCCAGCAGCCCGGCCGGGTCGAACACCGGGGAGCTGTTTTTT. This codes for CASSPAGSNTGELFF.

The CDR3 bases are TGTGCCAGCAGCCCTCGGCTGAGCGGGGGATACAATGAGCAGTTCTTC. Protein sequence: CASSPRLSGGYNEQFF. The V and J genes are TRBV7-9 and TRBJ2-1, with 8 bases identical to TRBD2. V gave up 5 bases and J gave up 4 bases; unmatched junction bases: 10. Germline loops: CDR1 SEHNR, CDR2 FQNEAQ (reference sequence). There are 16 residues in the CDR3.

The chain joins TRBV9 to TRBJ2-5, with 8 bases lining up with TRBD2. The ends lost 2 bases at V and 0 bases at J; junction bases unmatched: 3. CDR1 SGDLS and CDR2 YYNGEE come from the germline V gene. The CDR3 covers 15 residues. The chain's CDR3 is CASSVGSGDQETQYF. Written as DNA, the CDR3 is TGTGCCAGCAGCGTTGGTAGCGGGGACCAAGAGACCCAGTACTTC.

The sample holds a few counts of this clone. The chain links TRBV30 to TRBJ2-7; 9 nucleotides agree with TRBD1. V lost 2 bases to trimming and J lost 3 bases; unmatched junction nucleotides: 5. Germline V lookup: CDR1 GTSNPN, CDR2 SVGIG (reference sequence). The CDR3 is made up of 14 amino acids. CDR3 sequence (DNA): TGTGCCTGGAGTAGCGGGACAGGGATCTACGAGCAGTACTTC. Amino acid sequence: CAWSSGTGIYEQYF.

This chain uses TRBV7-2 with TRBJ2-3; D not resolved. The V gene's germline CDR1 is SGHTA and CDR2 FQGNSA. The CDR3 covers 16 residues. The germline V and J ends were trimmed by 3 bases and 0 bases, with 13 bases remaining between them. CDR3 in amino acids: CASSFRSTGSTDTQYF. The CDR3 DNA reads as TGTGCCAGCAGCTTCCGGAGTACCGGGAGCACAGATACGCAGTATTTT.

This chain uses TRBV7-2 with TRBJ2-7, with D possibly being TRBD2 (6 bases). Trimming pared 5 bases from V and 2 bases from J, leaving 19 bases between. CDR3 size: 16 residues. In germline, CDR1 is SGHTA, CDR2 FQGNSA. The CDR3 loop is CASSLPPVGGAYEQYF. The DNA for the CDR3 is TGTGCCAGCAGCCTCCCTCCGGTGGGCGGGGCCTACGAGCAGTACTTC.

The V gene is TRBV7-6, the J gene TRBJ2-5, with D possibly being TRBD2 (6 bases). Germline values: CDR1 SGHVS, CDR2 FNYEAQ. Trimming left V 3 bases short and J 0 bases short, with 11 bases between. CDR3 size: 15 residues. The CDR3 DNA follows: TGTGCCAGCAGCTTGGGACGGGGGTACCAAGAGACCCAGTACTTC. This translates into CASSLGRGYQETQYF.

J is TRBJ2-7 and V is TRBV2, with TRBD2 matching over 7 bases. This CDR3 comprises 15 residues. Germline V lookup: CDR1 SNHLY, CDR2 FYNNEI. The V and J ends lost 8 bases and 0 bases, in that order; junction bases with no gene match: 10. CDR3 residues: CASSHRGDSSYEQYF. As DNA, the CDR3 is TGTGCCAGCTCCCATCGGGGGGATAGCTCCTACGAGCAGTACTTC.

The rearrangement links TRBV10-2 to TRBJ2-7, with 7 bases that match TRBD2. The ends lost 6 bases at V and 4 bases at J; junction bases unmatched: 18. The CDR3 extends over 17 amino acids. Germline-derived CDR1 and CDR2 are WSHSY and SAAADI. The CDR3 region is CASRDLAGLAEKYEQYF. CDR3 DNA: TGCGCCAGCAGGGACCTGGCGGGGCTAGCGGAAAAGTACGAGCAGTACTTC.

J is TRBJ2-6 and V is TRBV27; D may be TRBD2 (6 bases). The CDR3 runs 15 residues. Germline loops: CDR1 MNHEY, CDR2 SMNVEV (reference sequence). The V and J ends lost 11 bases and 1 base respectively, with 15 bases between them. DNA for the CDR3: TGTGCCGCTAAGGCGGGGACTTCTGGGGCCAACGTCCTGACTTTC. It specifies CAAKAGTSGANVLTF.

The rearrangement uses TRBV5-5 and TRBJ1-1; D remains ambiguous. Trimming removed 5 bases at V and 3 bases at J, with 5 bases between. CDR1 is SGHKS and CDR2 is YYEKEE in the germline V gene (reference sequence). This CDR3 is built from 11 residues. For the CDR3, the DNA is TGTGCCAGCAGTAGTGACACTGAAGCTTTCTTT. It is translated as CASSSDTEAFF.

The rearrangement links TRBV2 to TRBJ1-2, with D tentatively TRBD1 (5 bases). The CDR3 is made up of 14 amino acids. Germline V gene data show CDR1 as SNHLY and CDR2 as FYNNEI. V lost 3 bases to trimming and J lost 5 bases, with 13 bases between them. CDR3 region: CASSDNRRGYGYTF. The CDR3 nucleotides read TGTGCCAGCAGTGATAACAGGCGAGGATATGGCTACACCTTC.

This clone is a singleton in its sample. V gene TRBV30 combines with J gene TRBJ2-1; 10 bases match TRBD2. V lost 4 bases to trimming and J lost 9 bases; unmatched junction nucleotides: 15. Germline V gene lookup returns CDR1 GTSNPN and CDR2 SVGIG (reference sequence). The CDR3 spans 16 residues. This CDR3 reads CAWILPTGLAYSEQFF. The CDR3 DNA reads TGTGCCTGGATCCTACCAACGGGACTAGCGTATTCTGAGCAGTTCTTC.